This record covers a single T cell receptor (beta chain). This clonotype has just a few counts. This receptor's antigen is unknown. No much larger clone exists at a distance of one base, and base qualities are not known. The data were taken from a study of early T cells in non-severe SARS-CoV-2 infection (dated by TCRdb to the early 2020s). In the study overall: Bulk RNA from unsorted whole blood was used for TCR sequencing, so alpha and beta chains could not be paired.

The study was a case-control design nested within a healthcare worker cohort in London, UK, with weekly nasopharyngeal swab PCR tests and blood sampling. Between 23 and 31 March 2020, the week of the UK lockdown, healthcare workers were enrolled and then followed up weekly for as long as 16 weeks. General conclusions and limits of the study: Matching against VDJdb was skewed toward anti-spike CD8 responses, likely underestimated virus-specific expansions, and missed private and CD4 specificities.

V gives up 8 bases and J gives up 3 bases, and the segment between their germline ends measures 8 bases. From a lookup of the germline V gene, CDR1 and CDR2 are SQVTM and ANQGSEA. The CDR3 runs 11 amino acids, cysteine and phenylalanine included. Of the read, only the CDR3 DNA is kept; its 33 bases are in frame from base 1. The library was made by 5' RACE. Sequencing was carried out with a NextSeq 500. The TCR library protocol attached unique molecular identifiers to individual cDNA molecules to correct for sequencing error and PCR bias. Both TCR alpha and beta chains were sequenced, and tight co-correlation was observed between alpha and beta sequence abundances in each sample. For the original study's pipeline: Decombinator V4 was used to annotate the V gene, J gene and CDR3 of the TCR sequences. TCRs were defined as expanded if a significant change between any two time points was detected under a Poisson model with p below 0.0001. Abundances of TCRs were expressed as counts per million after normalisation to the total number of TCRs sequenced in each sample. MAIT TCRs were defined by TRAV1-2 paired with TRAJ12, TRAJ20 or TRAJ33, and iNKT TCRs by TRAV10 paired with TRAJ18. VDJdb, accessed 1 November 2021, was searched for CMV, EBV and SARS-CoV-2 annotated TCRs, with TCRs annotated for multiple antigens excluded. The raw public reads went through TCRdb reprocessing: fastp at Q25, MiXCR clone calling, in-frame beta chains kept. Duplicate CDR3 protein sequences are folded into a single record with the most common DNA and genes. TCRdb's processing, not the authors' own work, is the source of the V and J calls. Present in this sample are about 73,000 distinct CDR3 sequences, approximately 14% of which were seen just once. The ten most abundant clones make up roughly an eighth of the sample.

The sequenced sample consisted of whole blood. This receptor was identified in an adult who was a healthcare worker with PCR-confirmed SARS-CoV-2 infection or an uninfected control (not recorded which). The chain couples TRBV29-1 to TRBJ2-1; confidence is insufficient to name the D gene. In nucleotide form, the sequence is TGCAGCTGGAGACGCTACAATGAGCAGTTCTTC. The encoded protein is CSWRRYNEQFF.